The 30 T cell receptor beta chains given below trace back to one sample, sequenced in a study of cytomegalovirus exposure and HLA in healthy donors. Amplification used 60 Vbeta primers and 13 Jbeta primers. Profiled with immunoSEQ multiplex PCR; TCRdb holds only in-frame clones, not every one. The sample has 150,000 or so clones, 75% to 80% seen once. Input material: PBMCs. These receptors were taken from a woman between 50 and 59 years old in good health and CMV-seropositive.

The CDR3 nucleotides read TGTGCCAGCCGCCCCGGATTAGCGGTTTACAATGAGCAGTTCTTC. It yields the protein CASRPGLAVYNEQFF. The chain joins TRBV27 to TRBJ2-1; a possible D gene is TRBD2 (6 bases). The CDR3 sequence is 15 residues long. The V end was cut by 8 bases, the J end by 4 bases, with 18 bases between. The germline CDR1 and CDR2 sequences are MNHEY and SMNVEV (reference sequence).

V usage is TRBV28 and J usage is TRBJ2-3, with a tentative D call TRBD1 (6 bases). V was trimmed by 4 bases and J by 3 bases, leaving 14 bases between them. The germline CDR1 and CDR2 sequences are MDHEN and SYDVKM. This CDR3 contains 15 residues. The DNA for the CDR3 is TGTGCCAGCAGTTCCGGGACATCTTTTACAGATACGCAGTATTTT. As protein: CASSSGTSFTDTQYF.

This chain connects TRBV10-3 to TRBJ2-3, with a possible D match to TRBD2 (5 bases). Per germline, CDR1 ENHRY and CDR2 SYGVKD. V was trimmed by 4 bases and J by 2 bases, leaving 10 bases between them. This CDR3 is 14 amino acids long. For the CDR3, the DNA is TGTGCCATCAGTGGGAGCGGCCACACAGATACGCAGTATTTT. As protein: CAISGSGHTDTQYF.

A single count supports this clone. The V gene is TRBV7-2, the J gene TRBJ1-5; 10 bases match TRBD1. V lost 2 bases and J lost 6; bases outside the gene matches: 7. The CDR3 contains 16 residues. In germline, CDR1 is SGHTA, CDR2 FQGNSA. The CDR3 DNA sequence: TGTGCCAGCAGCTTACGGACAGGGGGATCGCTTCAGCCCCAGCATTTT. Its translation: CASSLRTGGSLQPQHF. The whole variable domain, filled in from reference TRBV7-2 and TRBJ1-5, reads GAGVSQSPSNKVTEKGKDVELRCDPISGHTALYWYRQSLGQGLEFLIYFQGNSAPDKSGLPSDRFSAERTGGSVSTLTIQRTQQEDSAVYLCASSLRTGGSLQPQHFGDGTRLSIL.

V and J are TRBV5-4 and TRBJ1-1; possible D gene TRBD1, 5 bases. Germline assignment: CDR1 SGHNT and CDR2 YYREEE (reference sequence). The CDR3 spans 14 residues. Trimming took 0 bases from V and 2 from J, leaving 8 bases between them. The CDR3 reads CASSLEGLNTEAFF. As DNA, the CDR3 is TGTGCCAGCAGCTTGGAGGGGTTAAACACTGAAGCTTTCTTT.

The chain recombines TRBV9 with TRBJ2-5; D possibly corresponds to TRBD1 (5 bases). Per germline, CDR1 SGDLS and CDR2 YYNGEE. This CDR3 is 13 amino acids long. V was cut by 0 bases and J by 6 bases, with 9 bases left in between. CDR3 DNA sequence: TGTGCCAGCAGCGTAGGCCCAGGGAAGACCCAGTACTTC. Amino acids: CASSVGPGKTQYF.

In DNA, the CDR3 is TGCGCCAGCAGCTTGTACCCGGACAGGAATCAGTTCTTC. Protein: CASSLYPDRNQFF. The J gene is TRBJ2-1, the V gene TRBV5-1, with 7 bases matching TRBD1. The V and J ends lost 1 base and 13 bases, in that order; junction bases with no gene match: 8. The CDR3 is made up of 13 amino acids. The germline CDR1 and CDR2 sequences are SGHRS and YFSETQ.

This clone was seen only once. V gene TRBV5-1 combines with J gene TRBJ2-2, with D possibly TRBD1 on 6 matching bases. Germline lookup yields CDR1 SGHRS and CDR2 YFSETQ. The CDR3 totals 15 residues. Trimming cost V 2 bases and J 6 bases, with 14 bases left between them. The CDR3 reads CASSFRSGAPGELFF. The CDR3 DNA sequence: TGCGCCAGCAGCTTTAGGTCAGGGGCGCCCGGGGAGCTGTTTTTT.

The chain employs TRBV5-6 and TRBJ2-7, with 7 bases matching TRBD1. Trimming removed 4 bases from V and 3 bases from J; junction bases left unmatched: 10. Germline CDR1 and CDR2: SGHDT and YYEEEE. The CDR3 contains 15 residues. The CDR3 protein is CASSPIGTELYEQYF. In DNA, the CDR3 is TGTGCCAGCAGCCCCATCGGGACAGAACTCTACGAGCAGTACTTC.

The chain recombines TRBV28 with TRBJ2-7; 8 bases map to TRBD1. CDR1 MDHEN and CDR2 SYDVKM come from the germline V gene. Trimming at V came to 6 bases and at J to 0 bases, leaving 7 bases not matched to a gene. CDR3 length equals 15 residues. The CDR3 region has the DNA TGTGCCAGCAGACGGACAGGGCCCTACTCCTACGAGCAGTACTTC. This encodes CASRRTGPYSYEQYF.

J is TRBJ2-3 and V is TRBV9; D is perhaps TRBD2 (5 bases). V lost 0 bases to trimming and J lost 4 bases, with 18 bases between them. Germline V gene lookup returns CDR1 SGDLS and CDR2 YYNGEE. This CDR3 is built from 17 residues. The CDR3 sequence is CASSVGGRSDGADTQYF. CDR3 bases: TGTGCCAGCAGCGTAGGCGGACGGTCGGACGGGGCAGATACGCAGTATTTT.

The J gene is TRBJ2-2, the V gene TRBV29-1, with 8 bases aligning to TRBD1. The CDR3 extends over 14 amino acids. V was clipped by 6 bases and J by 0 bases; unmatched bases: 3. CDR1 SQVTM and CDR2 ANQGSEA come from the germline V gene. The CDR3: CSVGQGANTGELFF. CDR3 in DNA: TGCAGCGTCGGACAGGGCGCGAACACCGGGGAGCTGTTTTTT.

The chain recombines TRBV2 with TRBJ1-5; 8 bases align to TRBD1. Losses at the gene ends were 8 bases for V and 2 bases for J; bases not matched to a gene: 2. Germline lookup yields CDR1 SNHLY and CDR2 FYNNEI. The CDR3 is 13 amino acids. The CDR3 bases are TGTGCCAGCGGACAGGGTGGCAATCAGCCCCAGCATTTT. Translating it yields CASGQGGNQPQHF. The full variable domain, with the rest looked up from reference TRBV2 and TRBJ1-5, is EPEVTQTPSHQVTQMGQEVILRCVPISNHLYFYWYRQILGQKVEFLVSFYNNEISEKSEIFDDQFSVERPDGSNFTLKIRSTKLEDSAMYFCASGQGGNQPQHFGDGTRLSIL.

The gene calls are TRBV4-2 and TRBJ2-3; 9 bases match TRBD2. V dropped 0 bases and J dropped 3; count of bases not matched to a gene: 7. This CDR3 has 17 amino acids. Germline CDR1 LGHNA, CDR2 YNFKEQ. CDR3 region: CASSQDEPSGETDTQYF. The DNA of the CDR3 is TGTGCCAGCAGCCAAGATGAGCCTAGCGGGGAGACAGATACGCAGTATTTT.

The J gene is TRBJ1-2, the V gene TRBV5-1; D is perhaps TRBD1 (5 bases). Looked up from germline, CDR1 is SGHRS and CDR2 is YFSETQ. The CDR3 spans 15 residues. V dropped 4 bases and J dropped 4 bases, with 17 bases sitting between them. The CDR3 region is CASSPDGAGSYGYTF. As DNA, the CDR3 is TGCGCCAGCAGCCCCGATGGGGCAGGATCCTATGGCTACACCTTC.

The genes are TRBV19 and TRBJ1-2; D perhaps matches TRBD1 (6 bases). The CDR3 is made up of 13 amino acids. Germline V gene data show CDR1 as LNHDA and CDR2 as SQIVND (reference sequence). Trimming removed 4 bases from V and 7 bases from J, with 13 bases in between. CDR3 nucleotide sequence: TGTGCCAGTAGTAAGAACCGACAGGCTGGCTACACCTTC. This encodes CASSKNRQAGYTF.

The chain has TRBV6-5 and TRBJ2-1, with TRBD2 as a possible D gene (7 bases). The CDR3 is made up of 13 amino acids. Germline V CDR1 and CDR2: MNHEY, SVGAGI. The germline V and J ends were trimmed by 6 bases and 10 bases, with 16 bases remaining between them. CDR3 nucleotide sequence: TGTGCCAGCAGACGGAGGGGGGGCTGGGAGCAGTTCTTC. It codes for CASRRRGGWEQFF.

The chain couples TRBV28 to TRBJ2-1; 8 nucleotides align to TRBD1. The CDR3 runs 16 residues. V dropped 4 bases and J dropped 0; count of bases not matched to a gene: 5. Germline loops: CDR1 MDHEN, CDR2 SYDVKM. The CDR3 sequence: CASSSQGASSYNEQFF. The CDR3 DNA sequence: TGTGCCAGCAGTTCGCAGGGGGCGAGCTCCTACAATGAGCAGTTCTTC.

V gene TRBV2 combines with J gene TRBJ2-7; 7 bases align to TRBD1. The CDR3 spans 15 residues. V lost 5 bases and J lost 2; bases outside the gene matches: 9. The germline V gene has CDR1 SNHLY and CDR2 FYNNEI. CDR3 region: CASSPDRAKPYEQYF. The DNA for the CDR3 is TGTGCCAGCAGTCCCGACAGGGCGAAACCCTACGAGCAGTACTTC.

The chain has TRBV4-1 and TRBJ1-4; D might be TRBD1 (6 bases). Germline loops: CDR1 MGHRA, CDR2 YSYEKL. This CDR3 contains 17 residues. V was shortened by 1 base and J by 8 bases, with 20 bases between the two germline ends. The CDR3 region has the DNA TGCGCCAGCAGCCAAGTTGTCGTGGCCACAGGGCGAGAAAAACTGTTTTTT. This translates into CASSQVVVATGREKLFF.

The chain uses TRBV2 and TRBJ1-3, with 8 bases aligning to TRBD1. The CDR3 totals 15 residues. CDR1 and CDR2 from the germline V gene are SNHLY and FYNNEI. V trimming: 6 bases; J trimming: 2 bases; junction bases outside the gene matches: 6. CDR3 sequence (DNA): TGTGCCAGCAGCTCGGACAGGGCGACTGGAAACACCATATATTTT. Its protein product is CASSSDRATGNTIYF.

V gene TRBV5-1 combines with J gene TRBJ2-7; possible D gene TRBD2, 6 bases. Germline-derived CDR1 and CDR2 are SGHRS and YFSETQ. Trimming removed 4 bases from V and 0 bases from J, with 11 bases in between. The CDR3 sequence is 14 residues long. CDR3 in amino acids: CASSGGVASYEQYF. As DNA, the CDR3 is TGCGCCAGCAGCGGCGGGGTTGCCTCCTACGAGCAGTACTTC.

This chain links TRBV2 with TRBJ2-3, with TRBD2 matching over 8 bases. CDR1 and CDR2 from the germline V gene are SNHLY and FYNNEI. Trimming took 8 bases from V and 3 from J; bases not matched to a gene: 10. This CDR3 comprises 15 residues. CDR3 sequence: CASGPGTRRTDTQYF. As DNA, the CDR3 is TGTGCCAGCGGACCGGGGACTAGGAGAACAGATACGCAGTATTTT.

The sample holds one count of this clone. The V call is TRBV4-3, the J call TRBJ1-1, with unresolved D. The length of the CDR3 is 15 residues. In germline, CDR1 is LGHNA, CDR2 YSLEER. The V and J ends lost 0 bases and 1 base respectively, with 9 bases between them. Here the CDR3 DNA reads TGCGCCAGCAGCCAAGAGATACTCTCGAACACTGAAGCTTTCTTT. Encoded protein: CASSQEILSNTEAFF.

A single count supports this clone. The genes are TRBV9 and TRBJ2-7; 10 bases are a match to TRBD2. Germline lookup yields CDR1 SGDLS and CDR2 YYNGEE. V lost 0 bases to trimming and J lost 6 bases; unmatched junction nucleotides: 6. The CDR3 spans 15 residues. This CDR3 is CASSVGEREGREQYF. CDR3 bases: TGTGCCAGCAGCGTAGGGGAGCGGGAGGGCCGCGAGCAGTACTTC. Variable domain in full (rest from reference TRBV9 and TRBJ2-7): DSGVTQTPKHLITATGQRVTLRCSPRSGDLSVYWYQQSLDQGLQFLIQYYNGEERAKGNILERFSAQQFPDLHSELNLSSLELGDSALYFCASSVGEREGREQYFGPGTRLTVT.

The CDR3 loop is CASSRGGRQETQYF. The CDR3 DNA is TGTGCCAGCAGCCGGGGGGGGCGACAAGAGACCCAGTACTTC. The chain links TRBV7-8 to TRBJ2-5, with 8 bases matching TRBD2. This CDR3 has 14 amino acids. The J segment lost 2 bases and the V segment lost 5 bases, leaving 4 bases of the junction unmatched. Germline CDR1 is SGHVS and CDR2 is FQNEAQ.

The J gene is TRBJ2-2, the V gene TRBV7-9, with 7 nucleotides matching TRBD1. This CDR3 is built from 18 residues. The germline gives CDR1 SEHNR, CDR2 FQNEAQ (reference sequence). Trimming at V came to 4 bases and at J to 3 bases, leaving 14 bases not matched to a gene. The CDR3 loop reads CASSSKTGFGAYTGELFF. The CDR3 DNA reads TGTGCCAGCAGCTCCAAGACAGGGTTTGGGGCATACACCGGGGAGCTGTTTTTT.

The CDR3 nucleotides read TGTGCCAGCAGAACCGCTCAGGGTGTCAGGGAGCAGTACTTC. Translated, it gives CASRTAQGVREQYF. The rearrangement joins TRBV5-6 to TRBJ2-7; TRBD1 might be the D (5 bases). The CDR3 has 14 residues. Germline values: CDR1 SGHDT, CDR2 YYEEEE. V was pared by 5 bases and J by 7 bases, with 19 bases between. Variable domain in full (rest from reference TRBV5-6 and TRBJ2-7): DAGVTQSPTHLIKTRGQQVTLRCSPKSGHDTVSWYQQALGQGPQFIFQYYEEEERQRGNFPDRFSGHQFPNYSSELNVNALLLGDSALYLCASRTAQGVREQYFGPGTRLTVT.

This clone was counted a few times. The V gene is TRBV4-1, the J gene TRBJ2-7; 7 nucleotides match TRBD1. CDR3 size: 16 residues. V shed 0 bases and J 12 bases; nucleotides not matched to a gene: 17. Per the germline V gene, CDR1 is MGHRA and CDR2 is YSYEKL. CDR3 sequence: CASSQEGTAGIGLRYF. In DNA form, the CDR3 reads TGCGCCAGCAGCCAAGAGGGGACAGCCGGGATTGGTTTGCGGTACTTC.

The J gene is TRBJ1-5, the V gene TRBV2; D may be TRBD1 (6 bases). V dropped 8 bases and J dropped 7 bases, with 18 bases sitting between them. The CDR3 loop spans 14 amino acids. The germline CDR1 and CDR2 sequences are SNHLY and FYNNEI. The CDR3 DNA is TGTGCCAGCGCGGCCTTTTCAGGGGACCAGCCCCAGCATTTT. It yields the protein CASAAFSGDQPQHF.